The 7 T cell receptor beta chains given below trace back to one sample, sequenced in a study of T cell clones after liver transplantation. Here immunoSEQ multiplex PCR was the method, and the copy in TCRdb shows in-frame clones only, minus some. The data show some 60,000 clones, around three quarters seen once. This specimen consisted of CD4+ T cells from blood, obtained at the approximately 16-month timepoint. The receptors derive from a human patient who received a liver transplant. Some T cells may possibly be graft donor cells.

V is TRBV19 and J is TRBJ2-7, with D perhaps matching TRBD1 (6 bases). Germline V CDR1 and CDR2: LNHDA, SQIVND (reference sequence). V lost 5 bases and J 1 base, leaving 12 bases between the germline ends. The length of the CDR3 is 14 residues. In DNA, the CDR3 is TGTGCCAGTAGTGCCCGGGACATTTCCTACGAGCAGTACTTC. This codes for CASSARDISYEQYF.

The chain has TRBV6-5 and TRBJ1-5; tentatively, D is TRBD1 (6 bases). In germline, CDR1 is MNHEY, CDR2 SVGAGI. The CDR3 covers 14 residues. V gave up 6 bases and J gave up 2 bases, with 11 bases separating them. CDR3 region: CASSRPGGNQPQHF. The CDR3 DNA reads TGTGCCAGCAGCCGTCCAGGGGGCAATCAGCCCCAGCATTTT.

The chain is built from TRBV19 and TRBJ2-4; no reliable D call. CDR3 length: 16 amino acids. Per germline, CDR1 LNHDA and CDR2 SQIVND (reference sequence). The V end lost 3 bases, the J end lost 4 bases, and 16 bases lay between the germline ends. CDR3 loop: CASSMFRDAGKNIQYF. CDR3 nucleotide sequence: TGTGCCAGTAGTATGTTCAGAGATGCCGGGAAAAACATTCAGTACTTC.

Here the CDR3 reads CASSVKAGYTDTQYF. The CDR3 DNA sequence: TGTGCCAGCAGCGTAAAGGCGGGGTACACAGATACGCAGTATTTT. The genes are TRBV7-6 and TRBJ2-3, with TRBD2 as a possible D gene (6 bases). There are 15 residues in the CDR3. V gave up 5 bases and J gave up 2 bases, with 14 bases separating them. CDR1 SGHVS and CDR2 FNYEAQ come from the germline V gene. The entire variable domain, with the rest obtained from reference TRBV7-6 and TRBJ2-3, is as follows: GAGVSQSPRYKVTKRGQDVALRCDPISGHVSLYWYRQALGQGPEFLTYFNYEAQQDKSGLPNDRFSAERPEGSISTLTIQRTEQRDSAMYRCASSVKAGYTDTQYFGPGTRLTVL.

V is TRBV28 and J is TRBJ2-4, with 8 bases lining up with TRBD1. Trimming cost V 8 bases and J 0 bases; bases outside gene matches: 6. There are 15 residues in the CDR3. Germline CDR1 is MDHEN and CDR2 is SYDVKM. CDR3 DNA sequence: TGTGCCAGCTACCCCAGGGGGCTAGCCAAAAACATTCAGTACTTC. Amino acid sequence: CASYPRGLAKNIQYF. The full variable domain, in which reference TRBV28 and TRBJ2-4 provide the parts outside the CDR3, is DVKVTQSSRYLVKRTGEKVFLECVQDMDHENMFWYRQDPGLGLRLIYFSYDVKMKEKGDIPEGYSVSREKKERFSLILESASTNQTSMYLCASYPRGLAKNIQYFGAGTRLSVL.

To note about this clone: Germline is not matched at one junction end, which may reflect a read error. The CDR3: CASSIFAGGYSEQFF. The CDR3 nucleotides are TGTGCCAGTAGTATCTTTGCGGGAGGTTACAGTGAGCAGTTCTTC. The V and J genes are TRBV19 and TRBJ2-1; TRBD2 aligns across 8 bases. The CDR3 consists of 15 residues. The V gene's germline CDR1 is LNHDA and CDR2 SQIVND (reference sequence).

The genes are TRBV6-6 and TRBJ1-2; 9 bases are shared with TRBD1. The CDR3 totals 14 residues. Germline V gene sequence: CDR1 MNHNY, CDR2 SVGAGI (reference sequence). V lost 6 bases to trimming and J lost 0 bases; unmatched junction nucleotides: 2. CDR3 nucleotides: TGTGCCAGCAGGGGGACAGGGTCTAACTATGGCTACACCTTC. Protein: CASRGTGSNYGYTF.